The rows below give T cell receptor beta chains drawn from one sample of a study of shared clonotypes between healthy human individuals. The protocol was immunoSEQ multiplex PCR, while the TCRdb copy is restricted to in-frame clones and leaves out a portion. The sample yields fewer than 400,000 clones, under 80% seen once. Sequencing used memory CD4+ T cells sorted from blood. All receptors derive from a man aged 30-40 years in good health. The CDR3 runs from the conserved cysteine through the conserved F or W. A D gene is named only where the DNA matches it firmly. Size is stated for part of the rows, as once, few or many counts, or as a class when the clone is expanded.

CASSLVMGYEQYF	TGTGCCAGCAGCTTGGTGATGGGCTACGAGCAGTACTTC	TRBV5-4	.	TRBJ2-7	13	.
CASSSTSPEAFF	TGTGCCAGCTCATCGACATCGCCTGAAGCTTTCTTT	TRBV18	.	TRBJ1-1	12	.
CSVEEWDRGCLGGLVNQPQHF	TGCAGCGTTGAAGAATGGGACAGGGGTTGCTTAGGAGGCCTAGTCAATCAGCCCCAGCATTTT	TRBV29-1	.	TRBJ1-5	21	TRBD1
CASGAHTEAFF	TGTGCCTCCGGGGCTCACACTGAAGCTTTCTTT	TRBV6-6	.	TRBJ1-1	11	.
CASSVGLNTGELFF	TGTGCCAGCAGCGTCGGACTGAACACCGGGGAGCTGTTTTTT	TRBV7-2	few	TRBJ2-2	14	.
CSVDFLASGYRTDTQYF	TGCAGCGTTGATTTCCTGGCTAGCGGGTATCGCACAGATACGCAGTATTTT	TRBV29-1	.	TRBJ2-3	17	TRBD2
CASSLRLGTYNEQFF	TGTGCCAGCAGCTTGCGACTAGGCACCTACAATGAGCAGTTCTTC	TRBV5-5	.	TRBJ2-1	15	.
CASSRMVSSVEQYF	TGTGCCAGCAGTCGTATGGTTAGTTCTGTCGAGCAGTACTTC	TRBV28	.	TRBJ2-7	14	.
CASTLEQGRGYTF	TGTGCCAGCACCTTGGAGCAGGGCCGTGGCTACACCTTC	TRBV28	.	TRBJ1-2	13	.
CASSLSGNEQYF	TGTGCCAGCAGCTTGTCAGGGAACGAGCAGTACTTC	TRBV7-2	.	TRBJ2-7	12	.
CASTLWGVEIDTQYF	TGTGCCAGCACCCTATGGGGGGTGGAGATAGATACGCAGTATTTT	TRBV7-9	.	TRBJ2-3	15	.
CASSHILAGAYEQYF	TGTGCCAGCAGTCATATACTAGCGGGAGCCTACGAGCAGTACTTC	TRBV11-2	.	TRBJ2-7	15	TRBD2
CARSLRRRKGSMGAGSYNEQFF	TGTGCCAGAAGCCTACGAAGAAGGAAAGGTTCTATGGGTGCGGGCTCCTACAATGAGCAGTTCTTC	TRBV5-3	.	TRBJ2-1	22	.
CASSTYPRTGPQHF	TGTGCCAGCAGCACATATCCCCGCACGGGGCCCCAGCATTTT	TRBV9	.	TRBJ1-5	14	.
CASSLEGDPGEKLFF	TGCGCCAGCAGCTTGGAAGGGGATCCGGGTGAAAAACTGTTTTTT	TRBV5-1	.	TRBJ1-4	15	.
CASSFGPTYNEQFF	TGTGCCAGCAGCTTCGGACCTACCTACAATGAGCAGTTCTTC	TRBV7-3	once	TRBJ2-1	14	.
CASSLVFTVEQYF	TGTGCCAGCAGCTTGGTTTTTACAGTTGAGCAGTACTTC	TRBV5-8	few	TRBJ2-7	13	.
CASSYSPLHF	TGTGCCAGCAGTTATTCACCCCTCCACTTT	TRBV6-5	.	TRBJ1-6	10	.
CASKSLANTDTQYF	TGTGCCAGCAAATCGCTAGCGAACACAGATACGCAGTATTTT	TRBV2	few	TRBJ2-3	14	.
CASSTGQGSNQPQHF	TGTGCCAGCAGCACGGGACAGGGTAGCAATCAGCCCCAGCATTTT	TRBV5-8	.	TRBJ1-5	15	TRBD1
CASTLAYEQYF	TGTGCCAGCACCCTCGCCTACGAGCAGTACTTC	TRBV6-5	.	TRBJ2-7	11	.
CAWSSLAGSKILQETQYF	TGTGCCTGGAGCTCTCTAGCGGGAAGTAAAATACTTCAAGAGACCCAGTACTTC	TRBV30	.	TRBJ2-5	18	TRBD2
CASSPWTGGSNQPQHF	TGTGCCAGCAGCCCGTGGACAGGCGGCAGCAATCAGCCCCAGCATTTT	TRBV7-8	.	TRBJ1-5	16	TRBD1
CASSVMGGPPDTQYF	TGTGCCAGCAGCGTAATGGGTGGGCCGCCCGATACGCAGTATTTT	TRBV9	.	TRBJ2-3	15	.
CASSLCYGYTF	TGTGCCAGCAGTTTGTGCTATGGCTACACCTTC	TRBV27	.	TRBJ1-2	11	.
CASSPGPQETQYF	TGTGCCAGCAGCCCGGGCCCTCAAGAGACCCAGTACTTC	TRBV7-2	few	TRBJ2-5	13	.
CASSASKGSVSYEQYF	TGTGCCAGCAGTGCATCGAAAGGGTCCGTCTCCTACGAGCAGTACTTC	TRBV28	.	TRBJ2-7	16	.
CAWSPGLAGVNEQFF	TGTGCCTGGAGTCCGGGACTAGCGGGAGTTAATGAGCAGTTCTTC	TRBV30	once	TRBJ2-1	15	TRBD2
CASSLDGPGSNSNQPQHF	TGTGCCAGCAGCTTAGATGGTCCCGGCTCCAATAGCAATCAGCCCCAGCATTTT	TRBV7-2	.	TRBJ1-5	18	.
CASSPRQGATSGANVLTF	TGTGCCAGTAGTCCCCGACAGGGGGCAACCTCTGGGGCCAACGTCCTGACTTTC	TRBV19	.	TRBJ2-6	18	TRBD1
CASSQGLGTSGGLNTEAFF	TGCGCCAGCAGCCAAGGCCTCGGGACTTCTGGTGGGTTGAACACTGAAGCTTTCTTT	TRBV4-3	many	TRBJ1-1	19	.
CASSLEGGPWTQYF	TGTGCCAGCAGCTTGGAGGGCGGCCCGTGGACCCAGTACTTC	TRBV5-4	many	TRBJ2-5	14	.
CASSPDGYGVPQHF	TGTGCCAGCAGTCCGGACGGCTATGGTGTGCCCCAGCATTTT	TRBV2	.	TRBJ1-5	14	.
CASRSPGRAGDYGYTF	TGTGCCAGCAGATCCCCGGGACGGGCTGGGGACTATGGCTACACCTTC	TRBV28	.	TRBJ1-2	16	.
CASSQTGSSYNEQFF	TGTGCCAGCAGCCAGACAGGTAGCTCCTACAATGAGCAGTTCTTC	TRBV7-2	.	TRBJ2-1	15	.
CSVEPTIGNTIYF	TGCAGCGTTGAACCGACGATTGGAAACACCATATATTTT	TRBV29-1	.	TRBJ1-3	13	.
CAWTMTGGAYEQYF	TGTGCCTGGACTATGACAGGGGGCGCGTACGAGCAGTACTTC	TRBV30	.	TRBJ2-7	14	TRBD1
CASSPTRDFGELFF	TGTGCCAGCTCACCGACCAGGGACTTTGGGGAGCTGTTTTTT	TRBV18	once	TRBJ2-2	14	.
CASNSGRAYEEQYF	TGTGCCAGCAATAGCGGGAGGGCCTATGAGGAGCAGTACTTC	TRBV9	.	TRBJ2-7	14	TRBD2
CASSIRELSYEQYF	TGTGCCAGTAGTATCCGGGAGCTCTCCTACGAGCAGTACTTC	TRBV19	many	TRBJ2-7	14	.
CASSLFGTDTQYF	TGTGCCAGCAGCTTATTTGGCACAGATACGCAGTATTTT	TRBV7-3	.	TRBJ2-3	13	.
CASRGTGTGLNYGYTF	TGTGCCAGCAGGGGGACAGGGACAGGGCTTAACTATGGCTACACCTTC	TRBV28	.	TRBJ1-2	16	TRBD1
CASRRASGSWTQYF	TGTGCCAGCAGACGTGCTAGCGGGAGCTGGACCCAGTACTTC	TRBV6-5	.	TRBJ2-5	14	TRBD2
CASNPGQGNEQYF	TGTGCCAGTAACCCGGGACAGGGTAACGAGCAGTACTTC	TRBV25-1	.	TRBJ2-7	13	TRBD1
CASSLGVQFPNYGYTF	TGTGCCAGCAGCTTAGGGGTACAGTTTCCTAACTATGGCTACACCTTC	TRBV7-2	.	TRBJ1-2	16	.
CASSLGREETQYF	TGTGCCAGCAGCTTGGGTAGAGAAGAGACCCAGTACTTC	TRBV5-5	.	TRBJ2-5	13	.
CASSRDLLTDTQYF	TGTGCCAGTAGTAGGGACCTCCTCACAGATACGCAGTATTTT	TRBV19	.	TRBJ2-3	14	.
CASSVGSGLGGTDTQYF	TGTGCCAGCAGCGTAGGTTCGGGACTAGGAGGCACAGATACGCAGTATTTT	TRBV9	.	TRBJ2-3	17	TRBD2
CASSSTGTTGEKRYEQYF	TGTGCCAGCAGCTCAACCGGGACAACGGGCGAAAAACGGTACGAGCAGTACTTC	TRBV7-7	.	TRBJ2-7	18	.
CASSRGQQETQYF	TGTGCCAGCTCACGTGGACAGCAAGAGACCCAGTACTTC	TRBV18	once	TRBJ2-5	13	.
CASSVAGHTAGTQYF	TGTGCCAGCAGCGTAGCTGGTCACACCGCGGGGACCCAGTACTTC	TRBV9	.	TRBJ2-5	15	.
CASSGAGDSYEQYF	TGCGCCAGCAGTGGGGCGGGTGACTCCTACGAGCAGTACTTC	TRBV5-1	.	TRBJ2-7	14	.
CASSEATAKNTEAFF	TGTGCCAGCAGTGAAGCGACAGCCAAGAACACTGAAGCTTTCTTT	TRBV6-1	.	TRBJ1-1	15	.
CASSTGTSGTNTGELFF	TGTGCCAGCAGCACTGGGACTAGCGGAACTAACACCGGGGAGCTGTTTTTT	TRBV5-4	.	TRBJ2-2	17	TRBD2
CASSASGTTLYEQYF	TGTGCCAGCAGCGCTTCCGGGACTACCTTATACGAGCAGTACTTC	TRBV7-2	.	TRBJ2-7	15	TRBD2